Each of the 16 T cell receptor beta chains below was sequenced from the same sample in a study of blood T cell repertoires in COVID-19. The method was immunoSEQ multiplex PCR; TCRdb's version includes in-frame clones alone and lacks a portion of them. The repertoire holds 150,000 or so clones, with 75% to 90% as singletons. The sequencing input was PBMCs or T cells enriched from blood (not recorded which). The receptor set was obtained from a man between 45 and 60 years old who had recovered from COVID-19.

V and J are TRBV6-5 and TRBJ1-1; a weak D match, TRBD1 (6 bases). V lost 8 bases to trimming and J lost 0 bases, with 16 bases between them. The CDR3 loop spans 15 amino acids. The germline V gene has CDR1 MNHEY and CDR2 SVGAGI. CDR3 residues: CASRGGTVMNTEAFF. The CDR3 DNA is TGTGCCAGCCGAGGGGGAACAGTGATGAACACTGAAGCTTTCTTT.

V and J are TRBV19 and TRBJ2-5; TRBD1 aligns across 7 bases. Trimming at V came to 6 bases and at J to 2 bases, leaving 12 bases not matched to a gene. This CDR3 region has 16 residues. Germline assignment: CDR1 LNHDA and CDR2 SQIVND (reference sequence). CDR3 sequence reads: CASREFGKGQQETQYF. CDR3 bases: TGTGCCAGTAGAGAGTTTGGGAAGGGACAGCAAGAGACCCAGTACTTC. The full variable domain, with the rest looked up from reference TRBV19 and TRBJ2-5, is DGGITQSPKYLFRKEGQNVTLSCEQNLNHDAMYWYRQDPGQGLRLIYYSQIVNDFQKGDIAEGYSVSREKKESFPLTVTSAQKNPTAFYLCASREFGKGQQETQYFGPGTRLLVL.

The chain links TRBV30 to TRBJ2-3; TRBD2 aligns across 11 bases. The CDR3 extends over 16 amino acids. Per the germline V gene, CDR1 is GTSNPN and CDR2 is SVGIG (reference sequence). Trimming cost V 3 bases and J 8 bases; bases outside gene matches: 13. The CDR3 region has the DNA TGTGCCTGGAGGCGTCTAGCGGGAGGCTCCGTAGGTACGCAGTATTTT. The encoded protein is CAWRRLAGGSVGTQYF.

The J gene is TRBJ2-3, the V gene TRBV7-2; D perhaps matches TRBD2 (5 bases). Trimming shortened V by 4 bases and J by 3 bases, and 11 bases separated the two germline ends. The length of the CDR3 is 14 residues. CDR1 is SGHTA and CDR2 is FQGNSA in the germline V gene. As DNA, the CDR3 is TGTGCCAGCAGCTCGGGAAGTACAACAGATACGCAGTATTTT. This gives the protein CASSSGSTTDTQYF.

Comments on this clone: This sample also contains other DNA sequences that code for the same CDR3. V and J are TRBV28 and TRBJ1-5; 7 bases map to TRBD1. V dropped 3 bases and J dropped 0; count of bases not matched to a gene: 2. Germline CDR1 is MDHEN and CDR2 is SYDVKM. The CDR3 has 15 residues. CDR3 sequence reads: CASSFTGDSNQPQHF. As DNA, the CDR3 is TGTGCCAGCAGTTTCACAGGGGATAGCAATCAGCCCCAGCATTTT.

The rearrangement uses TRBV9 and TRBJ2-1; D is uncertain. Germline V gene lookup returns CDR1 SGDLS and CDR2 YYNGEE. This CDR3 is 15 amino acids long. V was cut by 0 bases and J by 0 bases, with 7 bases left in between. The CDR3, as DNA: TGTGCCAGCAGCGTAGGTAGCAACTCCTACAATGAGCAGTTCTTC. Translation: CASSVGSNSYNEQFF. Full variable domain (remainder filled in from reference TRBV9 and TRBJ2-1): DSGVTQTPKHLITATGQRVTLRCSPRSGDLSVYWYQQSLDQGLQFLIQYYNGEERAKGNILERFSAQQFPDLHSELNLSSLELGDSALYFCASSVGSNSYNEQFFGPGTRLTVL.

V and J are TRBV11-2 and TRBJ1-3; unclear D gene. Germline V gene sequence: CDR1 SGHAT, CDR2 FQNNGV. The CDR3 is 17 amino acids. The V and J ends lost 2 bases and 0 bases respectively, with 14 bases between them. This CDR3 is CASSLTQATTSGNTIYF. In DNA form, the CDR3 reads TGTGCCAGCAGCTTAACTCAGGCAACCACCTCTGGAAACACCATATATTTT.

The J gene is TRBJ1-1, the V gene TRBV7-9; 9 bases map to TRBD1. The CDR3 totals 17 residues. Per the germline V gene, CDR1 is SEHNR and CDR2 is FQNEAQ (reference sequence). Trimming at V came to 1 base and at J to 0 bases, leaving 6 bases not matched to a gene. CDR3 residues: CASSLVRGQGLNTEAFF. Here the CDR3 DNA reads TGTGCCAGCAGCTTAGTAAGGGGACAGGGCCTGAACACTGAAGCTTTCTTT.

The rearrangement uses TRBV15 and TRBJ1-5; a possible D gene is TRBD1 (5 bases). The germline V gene has CDR1 LNHNV and CDR2 YYDKDF (reference sequence). Trimming took off 1 base at V and 5 bases at J, with 9 bases between the two ends. The CDR3 spans 14 residues. Here the CDR3 DNA reads TGTGCCACCAGCAGAGCTCTAGGGGATCAGCCCCAGCATTTT. Amino acids: CATSRALGDQPQHF.

The chain carries TRBV18 and TRBJ2-7, with 13 bases lining up with TRBD2. Germline-derived CDR1 and CDR2 are KGHSH and LQKENI. V lost 6 bases, J lost 3 bases, and 2 bases stayed unmatched. This CDR3 region has 14 residues. For the CDR3, the DNA is TGTGCCAGCTCGCGGACTAGCGGGAGCTACGAGCAGTACTTC. Translation: CASSRTSGSYEQYF.

The chain carries TRBV11-1 and TRBJ1-2; a possible D gene is TRBD1 (6 bases). The germline CDR1 and CDR2 sequences are SGHAT and FQDESV (reference sequence). The germline V and J ends were trimmed by 5 bases and 4 bases, with 11 bases remaining between them. The CDR3 totals 13 residues. The CDR3 DNA reads TGTGCCAGCAGCCTTGACAGGTCCTATGGCTACACCTTC. As protein: CASSLDRSYGYTF.

The rearrangement links TRBV5-8 to TRBJ2-7, with 16 bases fitting TRBD2. The CDR3 length is 16 residues. Germline values: CDR1 SGHTS, CDR2 YDEGEE. The trim removed 4 bases at V and 6 bases at J, leaving 7 bases unmatched. This CDR3 is CASSTGTSGRAGEQYF. The CDR3 nucleotides are TGTGCCAGCAGCACCGGGACTAGCGGGAGGGCGGGCGAGCAGTACTTC.

This rearrangement joins TRBV4-3 to TRBJ1-1; D is unresolved. The CDR3 runs to 18 residues. The V and J ends lost 1 base and 6 bases respectively, with 24 bases between them. Germline assignment: CDR1 LGHNA and CDR2 YSLEER. The CDR3 region is CASSQVPVAAGSSPEAFF. CDR3 DNA: TGCGCCAGCAGCCAAGTTCCTGTGGCTGCAGGCTCCAGCCCTGAAGCTTTCTTT.

The chain uses TRBV7-3 and TRBJ1-5, with D possibly being TRBD1 (6 bases). Germline CDR1 reads SGHTA; CDR2 reads FQGTGA. CDR3 length: 13 amino acids. V dropped 5 bases and J dropped 4 bases, with 9 bases sitting between them. The CDR3 DNA is TGTGCCAGCAGCATGGACAGTAATCAGCCCCAGCATTTT. Translation gives CASSMDSNQPQHF.

This CDR3 is CASTPSRGPMNTEAFF. The CDR3 nucleotides read TGCGCCAGCACGCCTTCAAGAGGGCCCATGAACACTGAAGCTTTCTTT. J is TRBJ1-1 and V is TRBV5-1, with D unclear. Trimming removed 6 bases at V and 0 bases at J, with 18 bases between. This CDR3 spans 16 amino acids. Germline CDR1 reads SGHRS; CDR2 reads YFSETQ.

V is TRBV2 and J is TRBJ2-2, with D perhaps TRBD1 (5 bases). The V end was cut by 4 bases, the J end by 4 bases, with 10 bases between. Germline lookup yields CDR1 SNHLY and CDR2 FYNNEI. The CDR3 is 14 amino acids. The DNA of the CDR3 is TGTGCCAGCAGTGTACAGGAAGGCACCGGGGAGCTGTTTTTT. Its protein is CASSVQEGTGELFF.